This T cell receptor (beta chain) originates from a study of beta chain bispecific antibodies for T cell cancers. Unique molecular identifier barcodes measured each clonotype's abundance. TCRdb processed the 5' RACE reads anew with MiXCR; each CDR3 protein has one entry. The table has tens of thousands of distinct CDR3 sequences, about 2% seen once; the top ten hold about 4.8%. Findings and caveats of the study: Most targeted TRBV signal came from the leukemia cell line cells, not normal T cells. After anti-TRBV12 rather than anti-CD19 exposure, TRBV12-3 made up 97% to 99% less of total TRBV signal.

Expansion lasted roughly three days, with either anti-CD3 antibody OKT3 or CD3/CD28 beads. Culture medium contained IL-2 at about 91 IU/ml and IL-7 at about 5 ng/ml. The V and J ends lost 4 bases and 7 bases respectively, with 19 bases between them. The germline V gene encodes CDR1 SGHTA and CDR2 FQGNSA. The CDR3 runs 15 residues. About this clonotype itself: Its antigen is not known.

The TCR comes from a human donor in good health. Some clones in this sample may be carry-over from other donors' samples. This material consisted of healthy donor T cells cultured with leukemia cells, taken from a culture containing a bispecific antibody targeting TCR Vbeta12. The gene calls are TRBV7-2 and TRBJ1-1, with a possible D match to TRBD1 (6 bases). CDR3 nucleotides: TGTGCCAGCAGCTCCTCCCGGGGGGGGCATGATGAAGCTTTCTTT. This sequence encodes CASSSSRGGHDEAFF.